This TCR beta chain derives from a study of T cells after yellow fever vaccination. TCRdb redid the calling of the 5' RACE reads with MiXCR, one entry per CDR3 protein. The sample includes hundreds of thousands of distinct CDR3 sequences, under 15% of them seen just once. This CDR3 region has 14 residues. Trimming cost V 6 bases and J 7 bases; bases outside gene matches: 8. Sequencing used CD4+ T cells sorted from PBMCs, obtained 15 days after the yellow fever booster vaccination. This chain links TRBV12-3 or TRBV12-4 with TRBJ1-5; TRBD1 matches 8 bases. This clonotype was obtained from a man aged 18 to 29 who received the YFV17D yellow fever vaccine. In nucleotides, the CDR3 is TGTGCCAGCAGCCAGGGGGCAGGCGGCCAGCCCCAGCATTTT. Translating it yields CASSQGAGGQPQHF.